A single sample is the source of the 9 T cell receptor beta chains below, sequenced in a study of blood T cells in healthy people across ages. A second about 7 to 11 cycle PCR used barcoded and J-beta primers. TCRdb re-derived calls from the 5' RACE reads in MiXCR, one entry per CDR3 protein. The data hold 1.8 million or so distinct CDR3 sequences, with more than 35% observed a single time. Sequencing input: blood. The receptors derive from a human donor in good health.

This chain's CDR3 is CASSYSELEQYF. The DNA for the CDR3 is TGTGCCAGCAGTTACTCGGAGTTGGAGCAGTACTTC. J is TRBJ2-7 and V is TRBV6-2 or TRBV6-3; D not certain. The V gene lost 0 bases and the J gene lost 7 bases, with 7 bases spanning the gap. This CDR3 comprises 12 residues. Germline CDR1 reads MNHEY; CDR2 reads SVGEGT.

The chain couples TRBV7-2 to TRBJ1-2; 7 bases line up with TRBD1. The length of the CDR3 is 14 residues. The J segment lost 5 bases and the V segment lost 6 bases, leaving 9 bases of the junction unmatched. CDR1 and CDR2 from the germline V gene are SGHTA and FQGNSA. The DNA for the CDR3 is TGTGCCAGCAGTTCCACAGGGGCAGGGTATGGCTACACCTTC. It specifies CASSSTGAGYGYTF.

The chain recombines TRBV7-2 with TRBJ1-1; D is perhaps TRBD1 (5 bases). The CDR3 is made up of 14 amino acids. V was trimmed by 3 bases and J by 3 bases, leaving 11 bases between them. The germline V gene has CDR1 SGHTA and CDR2 FQGNSA. CDR3 amino acids: CASSFLGEYTEAFF. Written as DNA, the CDR3 is TGTGCCAGCAGCTTTCTGGGGGAATACACTGAAGCTTTCTTT.

This clonotype was found many times. This chain connects TRBV24-1 to TRBJ2-7; TRBD2 is a possible D gene (5 bases). V lost 0 bases, J lost 7 bases, and 9 bases lay in between. The germline V gene encodes CDR1 KGHDR and CDR2 SFDVKD. The length of the CDR3 is 13 residues. The CDR3 loop reads CATSDLFEGEQYF. For the CDR3, the DNA is TGTGCCACCAGTGATTTGTTCGAGGGAGAGCAGTACTTC.

This clonotype has at least ten counts. The junction does not match germline at one end; this may be a read error. The chain has TRBV5-1 and TRBJ2-7; 10 positions agree with TRBD1. Looked up from germline, CDR1 is SGHRS and CDR2 is YFSETQ. CDR3 length: 14 residues. CDR3 DNA: TGTGCCAGCAGCTTCGGGACAGGGGCCTACGAGCAGTACTTC. Its translation: CASSFGTGAYEQYF.

The genes are TRBV18 and TRBJ1-2; tentative D call: TRBD1 (5 bases). V was cut by 2 bases and J by 0 bases, with 13 bases left in between. Germline CDR1 KGHSH, CDR2 LQKENI. The CDR3 is 16 amino acids. The CDR3 sequence: CASSPSGLGANYGYTF. CDR3 sequence (DNA): TGTGCCAGCTCACCAAGTGGGCTAGGGGCTAACTATGGCTACACCTTC.

This chain connects TRBV9 to TRBJ1-1; the match to TRBD1 covers 8 bases. Germline V gene lookup returns CDR1 SGDLS and CDR2 YYNGEE. CDR3 size: 16 residues. The V and J ends lost 4 bases and 3 bases, in that order; junction bases with no gene match: 11. This chain's CDR3 is CASSKSIRDRYTEAFF. The CDR3 nucleotides read TGTGCCAGCAGCAAATCGATCCGGGACAGGTACACTGAAGCTTTCTTT.

V is TRBV6-2 or TRBV6-3 and J is TRBJ2-7; D is possibly TRBD2 (6 bases). Germline CDR1 and CDR2: MNHEY and SVGEGT. CDR3 length: 16 residues. V gave up 6 bases and J gave up 6 bases, with 24 bases separating them. In DNA form, the CDR3 reads TGTGCCAGCAGGCTCACCGGGAGCCTTCTAATCGGCGAGCAGTACTTC. Its translation is CASRLTGSLLIGEQYF.

The chain joins TRBV10-2 to TRBJ1-5, with unresolved D. The V gene's germline CDR1 is WSHSY and CDR2 SAAADI. V was shortened by 4 bases and J by 4 bases, with 8 bases between the two germline ends. The CDR3 is made up of 13 amino acids. Here the CDR3 reads CASSGVVNQPQHF. CDR3 nucleotides: TGCGCCAGCAGTGGGGTAGTGAATCAGCCCCAGCATTTT.